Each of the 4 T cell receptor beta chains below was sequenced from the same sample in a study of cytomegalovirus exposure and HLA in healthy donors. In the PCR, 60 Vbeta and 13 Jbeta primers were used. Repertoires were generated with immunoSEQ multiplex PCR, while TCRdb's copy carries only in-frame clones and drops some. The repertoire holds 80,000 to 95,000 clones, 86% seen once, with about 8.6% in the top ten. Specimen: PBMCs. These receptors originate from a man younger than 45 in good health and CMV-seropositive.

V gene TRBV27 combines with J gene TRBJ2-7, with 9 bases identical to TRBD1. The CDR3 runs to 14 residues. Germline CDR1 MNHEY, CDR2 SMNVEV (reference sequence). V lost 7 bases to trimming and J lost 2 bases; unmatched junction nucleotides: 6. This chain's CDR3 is CASNPGTGPYEQYF. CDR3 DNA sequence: TGTGCCAGCAATCCGGGGACAGGGCCCTACGAGCAGTACTTC.

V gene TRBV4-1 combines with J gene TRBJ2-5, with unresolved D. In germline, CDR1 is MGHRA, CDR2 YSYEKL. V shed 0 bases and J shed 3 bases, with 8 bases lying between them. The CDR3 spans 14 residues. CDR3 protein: CASSQEAREETQYF. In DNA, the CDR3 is TGCGCCAGCAGCCAAGAAGCCCGGGAAGAGACCCAGTACTTC.

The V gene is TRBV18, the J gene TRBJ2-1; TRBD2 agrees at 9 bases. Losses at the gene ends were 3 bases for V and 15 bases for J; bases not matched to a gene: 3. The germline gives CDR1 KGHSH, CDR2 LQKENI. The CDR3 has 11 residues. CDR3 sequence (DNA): TGTGCCAGCTCACCCACTAGCGGGTCGTTCTTC. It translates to CASSPTSGSFF.

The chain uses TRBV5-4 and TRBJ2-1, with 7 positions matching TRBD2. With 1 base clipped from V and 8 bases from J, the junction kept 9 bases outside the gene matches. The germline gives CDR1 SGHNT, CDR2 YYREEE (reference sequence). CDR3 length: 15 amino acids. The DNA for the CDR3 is TGTGCCAGCAGCTTGACGCAGGGCGGGAGTGATGAGCAGTTCTTC. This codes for CASSLTQGGSDEQFF.